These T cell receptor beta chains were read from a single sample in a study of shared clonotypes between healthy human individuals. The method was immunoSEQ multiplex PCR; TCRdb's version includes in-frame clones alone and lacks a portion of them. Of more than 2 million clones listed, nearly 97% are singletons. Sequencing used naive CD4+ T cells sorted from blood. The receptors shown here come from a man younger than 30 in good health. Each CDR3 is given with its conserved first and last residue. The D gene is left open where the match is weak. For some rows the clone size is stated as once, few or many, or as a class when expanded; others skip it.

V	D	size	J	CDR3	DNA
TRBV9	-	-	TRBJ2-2	CASSQAGQFGELFF	TGTGCCAGCAGCCAGGCTGGACAGTTCGGGGAGCTGTTTTTT
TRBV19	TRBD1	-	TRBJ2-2	CASTDPRGRWSGELFF	TGTGCCAGTACCGACCCCAGGGGGCGGTGGTCCGGGGAGCTGTTTTTT
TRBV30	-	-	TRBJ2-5	CAWSPGLQETQYF	TGTGCCTGGAGCCCGGGACTGCAAGAGACCCAGTACTTC
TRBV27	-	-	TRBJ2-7	CASGRDRIGYEQYF	TGTGCCAGCGGCCGGGACCGCATCGGCTACGAGCAGTACTTC
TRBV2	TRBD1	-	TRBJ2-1	CASSERQGANEQFF	TGTGCCAGCAGTGAGAGACAGGGGGCGAATGAGCAGTTCTTC
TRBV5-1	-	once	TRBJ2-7	CASSWAFSSYEQYF	TGCGCCAGCAGCTGGGCTTTTAGCTCCTACGAGCAGTACTTC
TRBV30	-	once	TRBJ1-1	CAWNPGVNTEAFF	TGTGCCTGGAACCCAGGGGTGAACACTGAAGCTTTCTTT
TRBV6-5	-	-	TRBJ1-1	CASSVDSSSGEAFF	TGTGCCAGCAGTGTCGACAGCAGTAGTGGTGAAGCTTTCTTT
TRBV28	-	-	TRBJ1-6	CASSFSQTFYNSPLHF	TGTGCCAGCAGTTTTTCACAGACTTTTTATAATTCACCCCTCCACTTT
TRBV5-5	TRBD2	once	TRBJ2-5	CASSPMAGAVETQYF	TGTGCCAGCAGCCCCATGGCGGGAGCCGTGGAGACCCAGTACTTC
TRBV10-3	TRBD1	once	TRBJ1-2	CAISGQGAGYTF	TGTGCCATCAGCGGACAGGGGGCTGGCTACACCTTC
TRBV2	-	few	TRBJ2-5	CASSGGETQYF	TGTGCCAGCAGCGGGGGAGAGACCCAGTACTTC
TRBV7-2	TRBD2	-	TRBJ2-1	CASSLGLAGGDQFF	TGTGCCAGCAGCTTAGGCCTAGCGGGAGGTGATCAGTTCTTC
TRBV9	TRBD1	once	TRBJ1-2	CASSGDAPGQGNGYTF	TGTGCCAGCAGCGGAGACGCACCGGGACAGGGGAATGGCTACACCTTC
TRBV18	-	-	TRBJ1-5	CASSPVQLNQPQHF	TGTGCCAGCTCACCGGTACAGTTAAATCAGCCCCAGCATTTT
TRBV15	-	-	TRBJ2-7	CATSRAEMALIHEQYF	TGTGCCACCAGCAGAGCAGAAATGGCCTTGATCCACGAGCAGTACTTC
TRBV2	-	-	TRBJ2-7	CASSVEGGYEQYF	TGTGCCAGCAGTGTAGAAGGGGGCTACGAGCAGTACTTC
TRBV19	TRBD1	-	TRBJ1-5	CASSLRPGGKGTKYQPQHF	TGTGCCAGTAGTCTACGACCAGGGGGCAAAGGGACTAAGTATCAGCCCCAGCATTTT
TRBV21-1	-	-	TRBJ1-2	CASSKRRDSHPGYGYTF	TGTGCCAGCAGCAAACGTAGGGACAGTCATCCCGGCTATGGCTACACCTTC
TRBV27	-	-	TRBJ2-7	CASSLSYRWAGSPTSYEQYF	TGTGCCAGCAGTTTATCCTATCGGTGGGCGGGCTCCCCAACCTCCTACGAGCAGTACTTC
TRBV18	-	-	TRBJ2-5	CASSPTGETQYF	TGTGCCAGCTCACCCACTGGAGAGACCCAGTACTTC
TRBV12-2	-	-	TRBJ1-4	CASRLRPPLRGPNEKLFF	TGTGCAAGTCGCTTAAGGCCCCCACTGAGGGGCCCCAATGAAAAACTGTTTTTT
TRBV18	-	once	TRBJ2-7	CASSPPTYYEQYF	TGTGCCAGCTCACCCCCCACGTACTACGAGCAGTACTTC
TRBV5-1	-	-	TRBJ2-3	CASSLQASTDTQYF	TGCGCCAGCAGCTTACAGGCTAGCACAGATACGCAGTATTTT
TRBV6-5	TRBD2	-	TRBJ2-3	CASSWREGRADTQYF	TGTGCCAGCAGCTGGCGGGAGGGCCGCGCAGATACGCAGTATTTT
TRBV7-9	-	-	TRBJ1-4	CASSLGGGTNEKLFF	TGTGCCAGCAGCTTAGGTGGGGGGACTAATGAAAAACTGTTTTTT
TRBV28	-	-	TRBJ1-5	CASSLFLRETGQPQHF	TGTGCCAGCAGTTTATTCCTCCGGGAAACCGGGCAGCCCCAGCATTTT
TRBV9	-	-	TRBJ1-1	CASSGTAQTEAFF	TGTGCCAGCAGCGGGACAGCTCAGACTGAAGCTTTCTTT
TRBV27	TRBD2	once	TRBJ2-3	CASSLFTGGTEDTQYF	TGTGCCAGCAGTTTATTTACGGGGGGTACGGAAGATACGCAGTATTTT
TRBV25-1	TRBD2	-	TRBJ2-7	CASPKRESYEQYF	TGTGCCAGCCCGAAGCGGGAGTCCTACGAGCAGTACTTC
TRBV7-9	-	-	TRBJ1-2	CASSRLRGGGYGYTF	TGTGCCAGCAGCCGCCTCCGGGGGGGAGGCTATGGCTACACCTTC
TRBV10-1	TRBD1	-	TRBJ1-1	CASRFDRGTEAFF	TGCGCCAGCAGGTTCGACAGGGGAACTGAAGCTTTCTTT
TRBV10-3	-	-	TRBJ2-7	CAISARGGGSYEQYF	TGTGCCATCAGTGCCCGGGGTGGGGGCTCCTACGAGCAGTACTTC
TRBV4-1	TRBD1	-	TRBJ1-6	CASSQDRGGNSPLHF	TGCGCCAGCAGCCAAGATAGAGGGGGCAATTCACCCCTCCACTTT
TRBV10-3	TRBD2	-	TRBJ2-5	CAISATSAGETQYF	TGTGCCATCAGTGCCACTAGCGCGGGAGAGACCCAGTACTTC
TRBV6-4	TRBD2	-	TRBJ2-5	CASSDWAGGDQETQYF	TGTGCCAGCAGTGACTGGGCGGGGGGCGACCAAGAGACCCAGTACTTC
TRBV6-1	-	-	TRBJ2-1	CASSEAWTAAEQFF	TGTGCCAGCAGTGAAGCCTGGACAGCCGCTGAGCAGTTCTTC
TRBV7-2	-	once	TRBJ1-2	CASSRQLGDGYTF	TGTGCCAGCAGCCGCCAGTTGGGTGATGGCTACACCTTC
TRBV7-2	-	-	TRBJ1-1	CASSFRMGTEAFF	TGTGCCAGCAGCTTCAGGATGGGCACTGAAGCTTTCTTT
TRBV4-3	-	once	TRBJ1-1	CASSQGIVNTEAFF	TGCGCCAGCAGCCAAGGTATAGTGAACACTGAAGCTTTCTTT
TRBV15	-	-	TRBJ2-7	CATSRDRRDHEQYF	TGTGCCACCAGCAGAGATCGGAGGGATCACGAGCAGTACTTC
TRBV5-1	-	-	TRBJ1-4	CASSLGMGFGGDHEKLFF	TGCGCCAGCAGCTTGGGAATGGGATTTGGAGGGGATCATGAAAAACTGTTTTTT